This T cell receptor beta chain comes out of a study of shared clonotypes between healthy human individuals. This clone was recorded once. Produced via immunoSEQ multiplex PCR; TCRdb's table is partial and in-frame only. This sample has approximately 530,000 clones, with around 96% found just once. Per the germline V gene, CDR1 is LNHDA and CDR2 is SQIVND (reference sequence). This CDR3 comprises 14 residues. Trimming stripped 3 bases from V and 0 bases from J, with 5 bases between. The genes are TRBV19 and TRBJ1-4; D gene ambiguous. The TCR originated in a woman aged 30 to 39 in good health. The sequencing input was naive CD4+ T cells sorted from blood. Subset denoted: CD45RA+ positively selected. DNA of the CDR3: TGTGCCAGTAGTATGTACACAACTAATGAAAAACTGTTTTTT. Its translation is CASSMYTTNEKLFF.